This TCR beta chain appears in the sequencing data of a study of cytomegalovirus exposure and HLA in healthy donors. Whole-study findings and limits: Rates of TCR association differed by HLA locus in a later analysis, with DRB1 highest and HLA-C lowest. While the bulk of TCR sequences proved rare, some public TCRs turned up in many donors.

The primer mix had 60 Vbeta and 13 Jbeta primers. Some clones are missing from TCRdb's copy, which holds only in-frame ones; the method was immunoSEQ multiplex PCR. The sample has fewer than 200,000 clones, about three quarters seen once. Comments on this clone: Antigen unknown.

This CDR3 contains 14 residues. The germline V gene encodes CDR1 SGHDT and CDR2 YYEEEE. Trimming removed 0 bases from V and 7 bases from J, with 13 bases in between. Sequencing was carried out using PBMCs. The chain uses TRBV5-6 and TRBJ1-2; the D is unclear. The TCR comes from a female donor in good health and CMV-seronegative. CDR3 nucleotide sequence: TGTGCCAGCAGCTTGGCTGACAACCCAGGTGGCTACACCTTC. Amino acid sequence: CASSLADNPGGYTF.